This TCR beta chain stems from a study of cytomegalovirus exposure and HLA in healthy donors. Overall study context: From donors who were HLA-typed, an early data release held approximately 91 million unique TCRs. Study results and caveats: Most of the TCR beta V segments (in an earlier analysis) were productive either about 90% or about 30% of the time. Most TCR sequences were rare, but some public TCRs occurred in many donors.

Among the donors, all were healthy bone marrow donors. Regarding this clone: Its antigen remains unknown.

Germline CDR1 is SGHTA and CDR2 is FQGNSA. There are 15 residues in the CDR3. V dropped 5 bases and J dropped 3; count of bases not matched to a gene: 8. Vbeta (60) and Jbeta (13) primers were used in the PCR. Assay used: immunoSEQ multiplex PCR; TCRdb lists only in-frame clones, some missing. This sample has tens of thousands of clones, with roughly four fifths found just once. This TCR was sampled from a man aged 25 to 45 in good health and CMV-seronegative. The sample comprised PBMCs. The chain employs TRBV7-2 and TRBJ2-3, with 7 bases that match TRBD1. CDR3 in DNA: TGTGCCAGCAGCGGAGCCTCAGGGGGAACAGATACGCAGTATTTT. Its protein product is CASSGASGGTDTQYF. Full variable domain (missing parts from reference TRBV7-2 and TRBJ2-3): GAGVSQSPSNKVTEKGKDVELRCDPISGHTALYWYRQSLGQGLEFLIYFQGNSAPDKSGLPSDRFSAERTGGSVSTLTIQRTQQEDSAVYLCASSGASGGTDTQYFGPGTRLTVL.